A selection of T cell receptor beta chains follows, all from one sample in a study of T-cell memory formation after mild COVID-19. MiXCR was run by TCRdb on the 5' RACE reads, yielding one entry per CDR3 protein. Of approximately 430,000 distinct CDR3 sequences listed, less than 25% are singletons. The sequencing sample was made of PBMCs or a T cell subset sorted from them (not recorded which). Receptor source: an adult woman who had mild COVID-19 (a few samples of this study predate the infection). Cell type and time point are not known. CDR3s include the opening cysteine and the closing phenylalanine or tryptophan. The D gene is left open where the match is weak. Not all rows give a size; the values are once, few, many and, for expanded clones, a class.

TGCAGTGCTAGAGCGGGGGACAGGGGGGACACAGATACGCAGTATTTT	CSARAGDRGDTDTQYF	TRBD1	few	TRBV20-1	TRBJ2-3
TGTGCCAGCAGCACCTTGGGTCCATTTGCCGATACGCAGTATTTT	CASSTLGPFADTQYF	.	few	TRBV7-9	TRBJ2-3
TGTGCCAGCAGTCCTCCCGGGAGCCGGAATGAAAAACTGTTTTTT	CASSPPGSRNEKLFF	.	.	TRBV12-3/TRBV12-4	TRBJ1-4
TGTGCCAGCAGTGTCCCGGGACTAGCGGCCAGCTCCTACGAGCAGTACTTC	CASSVPGLAASSYEQYF	TRBD2	.	TRBV6-1	TRBJ2-7
TGTGCCAGCAGCGGACTAGCGGGAGAATTCCGCAATGAGCAGTTCTTC	CASSGLAGEFRNEQFF	TRBD2	.	TRBV7-2	TRBJ2-1
TGCGCCAGCATGTCGGGGGAAGGAGACTACGAGCAGTACTTC	CASMSGEGDYEQYF	.	few	TRBV5-1	TRBJ2-7
TGCGCCAGCAGCCCGACCCCGGGGGACCTAGCCAAAAACATTCAGTACTTC	CASSPTPGDLAKNIQYF	.	.	TRBV5-1	TRBJ2-4
TGTGCCAGCAGCCAAGATGGGCTAGCGGGAGGCAATGAGCAGTTCTTC	CASSQDGLAGGNEQFF	TRBD2	many	TRBV4-2	TRBJ2-1
TGTGCCTGGAGTGTAAGAGGGGGCAGCTACACCTTC	CAWSVRGGSYTF	TRBD1	.	TRBV30	TRBJ1-2
TGTGCCAGCAGCTTAGACAGGACAGGGGGGTACTATGGCTACACCTTC	CASSLDRTGGYYGYTF	TRBD1	.	TRBV7-8	TRBJ1-2
TGTGCCAGCAGCCCGCGTCCCGGGGAGCTGTTTTTT	CASSPRPGELFF	.	few	TRBV9	TRBJ2-2
TGTGCCAGCAGACCTGGCGGCAGCGGGGGGACAGATACGCAGTATTTT	CASRPGGSGGTDTQYF	TRBD2	.	TRBV5-4	TRBJ2-3
TGTGCCAGCAGCGCCGACAGGGCGGTCTACAATGAGCAGTTCTTC	CASSADRAVYNEQFF	TRBD1	.	TRBV9	TRBJ2-1
TGTGCCAGCAGTTCATTTTTAGCGGGAAGGAACACCGGGGAGCTGTTTTTT	CASSSFLAGRNTGELFF	TRBD2	.	TRBV6-6	TRBJ2-2
TGTGCCAGCAACGACGGGACTAGGGCAATCTACGAGCAGTACTTC	CASNDGTRAIYEQYF	TRBD2	.	TRBV6-2/TRBV6-3	TRBJ2-7
TGTGCCAGCAGCGTTGGGAGTATCACAGATACGCAGTATTTT	CASSVGSITDTQYF	.	.	TRBV9	TRBJ2-3
TGTGCCAGCAGTACAGGGAGTCCTGGAAACACCATATATTTT	CASSTGSPGNTIYF	.	.	TRBV7-3	TRBJ1-3
TGCGCCAGCAGCTTGGGCAGGGCAACCGGGGAGCTGTTTTTT	CASSLGRATGELFF	.	few	TRBV5-1	TRBJ2-2
TGTGCCAGCAGCTTAACGGCGGGGACCAGCACAGATACGCAGTATTTT	CASSLTAGTSTDTQYF	.	few	TRBV7-3	TRBJ2-3
TGTGCCAGCAGTTACTCTCCCGATCCAATAGTGGGTTTCTACAATGAGCAGTTCTTC	CASSYSPDPIVGFYNEQFF	.	once	TRBV6-5	TRBJ2-1
TGTGCTAGTGGACTCGACGGGCCTTGGGATGAAAAACTGTTTTTT	CASGLDGPWDEKLFF	.	.	TRBV12-5	TRBJ1-4
TGTGCCAGCAGGTCCTACGAGCAGTACTTC	CASRSYEQYF	.	.	TRBV7-9	TRBJ2-7
TGCAGCGCCCAAGGACTTCCGGGACAGGATCTCTACGAGCAGTACTTC	CSAQGLPGQDLYEQYF	TRBD1	.	TRBV29-1	TRBJ2-7
TGCGCCAGCAGCTTGGGTAGCAATAGCCTCGACGAGCAGTACTTC	CASSLGSNSLDEQYF	.	few	TRBV5-1	TRBJ2-7
TGTGCCAGCAGTCCTCTGACAGGGGAGTCAAAGAAGCGCACTGAAGCTTTCTTT	CASSPLTGESKKRTEAFF	TRBD1	.	TRBV12-3/TRBV12-4	TRBJ1-1
TGTGCCAGCAGCTCTTATACGAGGTTAAGCTCCTACGAGCAGTACTTC	CASSSYTRLSSYEQYF	.	few	TRBV7-9	TRBJ2-7
TGTGCCAGCAGCCGCTCGGATAACCTTGAGCAGTTCTTC	CASSRSDNLEQFF	.	many	TRBV3-1	TRBJ2-1
TGTGCCAGCAGCTTAAGGGGGAGTGGGGGCGCACATTCACCCCTCCACTTT	CASSLRGSGGAHSPLHF	.	many	TRBV7-9	TRBJ1-6
TGTGCCAGCAGCCGTCACGAGCAGTACTTC	CASSRHEQYF	.	.	TRBV5-5	TRBJ2-7
TGCGCCAGCAGCGAGACGGAGACTGGATTCTCTGGAAACACCATATATTTT	CASSETETGFSGNTIYF	.	.	TRBV5-1	TRBJ1-3
TGCAGTGCTAGACGGACTACCGGCAATGAGCAGTTCTTC	CSARRTTGNEQFF	.	.	TRBV20-1	TRBJ2-1
TGTGCCAACTCTTATTCAGCGGGTCCAGAGACCCAGTACTTC	CANSYSAGPETQYF	.	.	TRBV10-3	TRBJ2-5
TGTGCCAGCAGCCTCATAGTTGACAGTAACTATGGCTACACCTTC	CASSLIVDSNYGYTF	.	few	TRBV11-2	TRBJ1-2
TGCAGCGTTGAAGATCGCTGGGGAGGGGGAGAAGCTTTCTTT	CSVEDRWGGGEAFF	.	.	TRBV29-1	TRBJ1-1
TGTGCCAGCAGTTTAGGCAGCGCCCTAGCCAAAAACATTCAGTACTTC	CASSLGSALAKNIQYF	.	few	TRBV12-3/TRBV12-4	TRBJ2-4
TGTGCCACAGGCACAGGGACGCAGCAGTTCTTC	CATGTGTQQFF	.	.	TRBV24-1	TRBJ2-1
TGTGCCAGCAGTGGGAGCGGGAAGGGCCACGAGCAGTACTTC	CASSGSGKGHEQYF	TRBD2	.	TRBV6-2/TRBV6-3	TRBJ2-7
TGCGCCAGCAGCCGATCCATGGGACTCCCGGACCAGGACTTC	CASSRSMGLPDQDF	.	.	TRBV5-1	TRBJ2-7
TGTGCCCAGCCGGGACAGCCTAATGAAAAACTGTTTTTT	CAQPGQPNEKLFF	TRBD1	many	TRBV6-5	TRBJ1-4
TGTGCCAGCAGCCCTGTCGGCAGTTATAATTCACCCCTCCACTTT	CASSPVGSYNSPLHF	.	.	TRBV5-5	TRBJ1-6
TGTGCCAGCACCCTAGCGGGGGGGTCCTACAATGAGCAGTTCTTC	CASTLAGGSYNEQFF	TRBD2	few	TRBV7-9	TRBJ2-1
TGTGCCAGCGCGATCCGGGACAGGGCGAATTCACCCCTCCACTTT	CASAIRDRANSPLHF	TRBD1	few	TRBV25-1	TRBJ1-6
TGTGCCAGCAGCCAATTAGGGGAGCGAGAAAAACTGTTTTTT	CASSQLGEREKLFF	.	.	TRBV4-2	TRBJ1-4
TGCGCCAGCAGCTGGGATGGGTTCACAGATACGCAGTATTTT	CASSWDGFTDTQYF	.	.	TRBV5-1	TRBJ2-3
TGTGCCAGCAGCTTATTGACAGGGGGCCTTTTTCGAGATGGCTACACCTTC	CASSLLTGGLFRDGYTF	TRBD1	.	TRBV11-2	TRBJ1-2
TGTGCCAGCAGCTTAGACCGGACCCCAGGGGAGACCCAGTACTTC	CASSLDRTPGETQYF	.	few	TRBV11-3	TRBJ2-5
TGTGCCAGCAGCTTGCTAGCGGGAGGGCCGGATGAGCAGTTCTTC	CASSLLAGGPDEQFF	TRBD2	.	TRBV5-4	TRBJ2-1
TGTGCCAGCAGCTTCGACATTAACGAGCAGTACTTC	CASSFDINEQYF	.	.	TRBV7-2	TRBJ2-7
TGTGCCAGCAGAGAACCCGGGACAGGGGTCTCCACAGATACGCAGTATTTT	CASREPGTGVSTDTQYF	TRBD1	.	TRBV2	TRBJ2-3
TGCAGTGCTAGAGATCCCGACAGGCACTATGGCTACACCTTC	CSARDPDRHYGYTF	.	.	TRBV20-1	TRBJ1-2
TGTGCCAGTAGACTAGCGGGAGCTTATGGCGAGCAGTACTTC	CASRLAGAYGEQYF	TRBD2	.	TRBV19	TRBJ2-7
TGTGCCAGCAGCTTAAAAGGCGTAAGGAATGAGCAGTTCTTC	CASSLKGVRNEQFF	.	once	TRBV7-3	TRBJ2-1
TGTGCCAGACAGGGGTTAGCTGGGGCCAACGTCCTGACTTTC	CARQGLAGANVLTF	TRBD1	.	TRBV2	TRBJ2-6
TGTGCCACCAGCAGAGAAAAGACAGCCACCTACGAGCAGTACTTC	CATSREKTATYEQYF	.	few	TRBV15	TRBJ2-7
TGCGCCAGCAGCCAAACAGGGTATGGGGAGACCCAGTACTTC	CASSQTGYGETQYF	.	.	TRBV4-1	TRBJ2-5